The T cell receptor beta chain under discussion was sequenced for a study of T cell repertoires in cytomegalovirus infection. Whole-study context: Public TCR beta signatures were indicative of both CMV infection and a matching HLA type.

MiXCR, applied by TCRdb to the reads, yields one record per CDR3 protein. The repertoire includes about 330,000 distinct CDR3 sequences, approximately 9.5% of them detected once, and 3.5% to 4.5% sits in the top ten. The germline gives CDR1 MDHEN, CDR2 SYDVKM. CDR3 size: 11 residues. V was pared by 3 bases and J by 7 bases, with 7 bases between. The clonotype was recovered from a human donor in good health (CMV status not recorded). Some clones in this sample may be carry-over from other donors' samples. Source material: PBMCs. The V call is TRBV28, the J call TRBJ2-7; D call uncertain. CDR3 sequence: CASSFWREQYF. CDR3 in DNA: TGTGCCAGCAGTTTTTGGCGGGAGCAGTACTTC.